This entry lists 29 T cell receptor beta chains sequenced from one sample in a study of shared clonotypes between healthy human individuals (TCRdb year 2020). Receptor amplification or capture employed the immunoSEQ multiplex PCR assay. TCRdb retrieved this table from immuneACCESS and kept in-frame rearrangements only. Not all clones are present; in checked studies, unresolved V genes account for under half, and no reason is known for the remainder. The sample yields roughly 1,500,000 clones; 98% were counted once. Around 0.45% of the sample is held by the ten biggest clonotypes. Sequencing input: naive CD4+ T cells sorted from blood. The sample's cell subset or site, from its label and the paper: CD45RA+ positively selected. The receptors originated from a man aged 25-45 years in good health.

To note about this clone: At one end, the junction sequence differs from germline, possibly due to a read error. The rearrangement joins TRBV2 to TRBJ2-1, with TRBD2 matching over 7 bases. Germline CDR1 SNHLY, CDR2 FYNNEI. CDR3 length: 12 residues. The CDR3 coding sequence is TGTGCCAGCGGGCTAGCGGTCGTTCCTATGGTCTTC. Translating gives CASGLAVVPMVF.

V and J are TRBV18 and TRBJ1-4; 7 nucleotides match TRBD1. CDR1 KGHSH and CDR2 LQKENI come from the germline V gene. This CDR3 has 18 residues. Losses at the gene ends were 2 bases for V and 2 bases for J; bases not matched to a gene: 11. The CDR3 sequence: CASSPTGTAFATNEKLFF. DNA of the CDR3: TGTGCCAGCTCACCAACCGGGACAGCCTTTGCCACTAATGAAAAACTGTTTTTT.

The rearrangement uses TRBV5-1 and TRBJ2-3; a weak D match, TRBD2 (6 bases). This CDR3 has 16 residues. Trimming left V 0 bases short and J 2 bases short, with 13 bases between. CDR1 SGHRS and CDR2 YFSETQ come from the germline V gene. The chain's CDR3 is CASSLAPGLYTDTQYF. The DNA for the CDR3 is TGCGCCAGCAGCTTGGCCCCGGGACTTTACACAGATACGCAGTATTTT.

The rearrangement links TRBV5-1 to TRBJ2-7; D not resolved. The CDR3 runs 15 residues. V lost 3 bases to trimming and J lost 0 bases, with 13 bases between them. Germline CDR1 and CDR2: SGHRS and YFSETQ. CDR3 residues: CASSSVGSSSYEQYF. The CDR3 nucleotides read TGCGCCAGCAGCTCGGTGGGATCCTCCTCCTACGAGCAGTACTTC. The variable domain in full, completed from reference TRBV5-1 and TRBJ2-7, reads KAGVTQTPRYLIKTRGQQVTLSCSPISGHRSVSWYQQTPGQGLQFLFEYFSETQRNKGNFPGRFSGRQFSNSRSEMNVSTLELGDSALYLCASSSVGSSSYEQYFGPGTRLTVT.

The J gene is TRBJ2-1, the V gene TRBV30, with 13 bases that match TRBD2. This CDR3 spans 16 amino acids. Trimming at V came to 0 bases and at J to 10 bases, leaving 9 bases not matched to a gene. CDR1 and CDR2 (germline): GTSNPN, SVGIG (reference sequence). The CDR3 region has the DNA TGTGCCTGGAGTGTGCACGGACTAGCGGGAGTTTCCGAGCAGTTCTTC. This encodes CAWSVHGLAGVSEQFF. Using reference TRBV30 and TRBJ2-1 for the parts outside the CDR3, the full variable domain is SQTIHQWPATLVQPVGSPLSLECTVEGTSNPNLYWYRQAAGRGLQLLFYSVGIGQISSEVPQNLSASRPQDRQFILSSKKLLLSDSGFYLCAWSVHGLAGVSEQFFGPGTRLTVL.

The V gene is TRBV5-1, the J gene TRBJ2-7; D uncertain. V dropped 3 bases and J dropped 2 bases, with 9 bases sitting between them. This CDR3 has 13 amino acids. Germline CDR1 reads SGHRS; CDR2 reads YFSETQ. CDR3 in amino acids: CASSSRVTYEQYF. DNA of the CDR3: TGCGCCAGCAGCTCCCGGGTTACCTACGAGCAGTACTTC.

The V and J genes are TRBV7-8 and TRBJ1-3; TRBD1 matches 7 bases. CDR1 SGHVS and CDR2 FQNEAQ come from the germline V gene. This CDR3 spans 18 amino acids. V lost 1 base and J lost 0; bases outside the gene matches: 9. In nucleotides, the CDR3 is TGTGCCAGCAGCTTAGGGGCCAGGGGGATTCCCTCTGGAAACACCATATATTTT. Amino acids: CASSLGARGIPSGNTIYF.

The gene calls are TRBV5-6 and TRBJ2-7, with D possibly TRBD1 on 7 matching bases. This CDR3 contains 14 residues. The V and J ends lost 3 bases and 2 bases respectively, with 12 bases between them. Germline CDR1 reads SGHDT; CDR2 reads YYEEEE. CDR3: CASSSRGAAYEQYF. DNA for the CDR3: TGTGCCAGCAGCTCCAGGGGGGCAGCCTACGAGCAGTACTTC.

This chain uses TRBV27 with TRBJ2-2, with D unresolved. Germline CDR1 is MNHEY and CDR2 is SMNVEV (reference sequence). The CDR3 extends over 18 amino acids. V was cut by 3 bases and J by 3 bases, with 20 bases left in between. The CDR3 region is CASSFWVGVGAHTGELFF. The CDR3 DNA is TGTGCCAGCAGTTTCTGGGTTGGGGTGGGCGCCCACACCGGGGAGCTGTTTTTT.

This clone was detected once. The J gene is TRBJ1-5, the V gene TRBV27; D might be TRBD1 (5 bases). The germline V gene has CDR1 MNHEY and CDR2 SMNVEV (reference sequence). The CDR3 loop spans 16 amino acids. V was cut by 2 bases and J by 3 bases, with 14 bases left in between. The CDR3 reads CASSLRDGRYNQPQHF. Written as DNA, the CDR3 is TGTGCCAGCAGTTTACGGGACGGGAGATACAATCAGCCCCAGCATTTT.

The chain uses TRBV28 and TRBJ1-2; tentative D call: TRBD1 (6 bases). The CDR3 is 16 amino acids. Trimming removed 4 bases from V and 1 base from J, with 16 bases in between. Germline V gene lookup returns CDR1 MDHEN and CDR2 SYDVKM. CDR3 region: CASSSYRDLLNYGYTF. The CDR3 bases are TGTGCCAGCAGTTCCTACAGGGATCTCCTTAACTATGGCTACACCTTC.

The genes are TRBV11-3 and TRBJ2-2; 9 bases align to TRBD2. This CDR3 is 17 amino acids long. Germline V gene data show CDR1 as SGHNT and CDR2 as YENEEA. Trimming removed 2 bases from V and 5 bases from J; junction bases left unmatched: 9. CDR3 nucleotides: TGTGCCAGCAGCTTACGAGCTAGCGGGGCACTTACCGGGGAGCTGTTTTTT. Translated, it gives CASSLRASGALTGELFF.

Concerning this clone: A junction end diverges from the germline sequence, so it may reflect a read error. The rearrangement links TRBV5-4 to TRBJ1-2; the D gene is possibly TRBD1 (5 bases). The CDR3 loop spans 13 amino acids. Looked up from germline, CDR1 is SGHNT and CDR2 is YYREEE (reference sequence). CDR3 bases: TGTGCCAGCACCTTGGGGCCCCGTGGTGGCTACACCTTC. Translating gives CASTLGPRGGYTF.

J is TRBJ2-3 and V is TRBV5-1; D is perhaps TRBD2 (6 bases). The CDR3 totals 15 residues. CDR1 is SGHRS and CDR2 is YFSETQ in the germline V gene. Trimming pared 3 bases from V and 0 bases from J, leaving 11 bases between. CDR3: CASSSGRGSTDTQYF. In nucleotides, the CDR3 is TGCGCCAGCAGCTCGGGCCGGGGGAGCACAGATACGCAGTATTTT.

V gene TRBV2 combines with J gene TRBJ2-2; D is undetermined. V lost 4 bases, J lost 1 base, and 4 bases lay in between. The germline CDR1 and CDR2 sequences are SNHLY and FYNNEI. The CDR3 is made up of 13 amino acids. DNA for the CDR3: TGTGCCAGCAGTGGGTGGAACACCGGGGAGCTGTTTTTT. Translating it yields CASSGWNTGELFF.

The chain recombines TRBV10-2 with TRBJ1-5; possible D gene TRBD1, 5 bases. Trimming shortened V by 2 bases and J by 4 bases, and 9 bases separated the two germline ends. The CDR3 spans 14 residues. Germline CDR1 reads WSHSY; CDR2 reads SAAADI. The CDR3 region has the DNA TGCGCCAGCAGTGAGGAGGGGCTTAATCAGCCCCAGCATTTT. Its translation: CASSEEGLNQPQHF.

The chain joins TRBV5-1 to TRBJ2-3, with 9 bases fitting TRBD2. Germline assignment: CDR1 SGHRS and CDR2 YFSETQ. There are 15 residues in the CDR3. J lost 4 bases, V lost 0 bases, and 3 bases had no gene match. The CDR3 nucleotides are TGCGCCAGCAGCTTGGTTGCGGGAGGGGCAGATACGCAGTATTTT. It specifies CASSLVAGGADTQYF.

The CDR3 protein is CASSLIRRDNEQFF. CDR3 sequence (DNA): TGTGCCAGCAGCTTGATTCGGAGGGACAATGAGCAGTTCTTC. The chain links TRBV5-5 to TRBJ2-1; possible D gene TRBD2, 6 bases. Trimming stripped 1 base from V and 5 bases from J, with 10 bases between. The germline gives CDR1 SGHKS, CDR2 YYEKEE (reference sequence). CDR3 length: 14 residues.

This clone was observed a single time. Because the CDR3 is missing its conserved closing phenylalanine or tryptophan, this is likely a read error. No DNA is shown, since the ends of the CDR3 on it are uncertain; the CDR3 is the one TCRdb lists. The V call is TRBV4-1, the J call TRBJ1-1; the DNA was not used to check the table's D call, TRBD1. The CDR3 is 14 residues long, ends included. Germline V gives CDR1 MGHRA, CDR2 YSYEKL. The CDR3: CASSPGQGPRQWVV.

The chain combines TRBV21-1 with TRBJ2-7; no DNA check was done on the table's D call, TRBD1. TRBV21-1 represents a pseudogene. The CDR3 runs to 15 residues. DNA of the CDR3: TGTGCCAGCATAGCAAGTAGGGGTTTGACCTACGAGCAGTACTTC. This codes for CASIASRGLTYEQYF.

This clone has just one count. CDR3 coding DNA: TGTGCCAGCAGCCGACTCTCGGGGGAGACCCAGTACTTC. It is translated as CASSRLSGETQYF. This sequence joins TRBV7-2 and TRBJ2-5, with a weak D call TRBD2 (5 bases). Trimming took off 5 bases at V and 5 bases at J, with 12 bases between the two ends. CDR1 SGHTA and CDR2 FQGNSA come from the germline V gene. The CDR3 contains 13 residues. Drawing the rest from reference TRBV7-2 and TRBJ2-5, the complete variable domain is GAGVSQSPSNKVTEKGKDVELRCDPISGHTALYWYRQSLGQGLEFLIYFQGNSAPDKSGLPSDRFSAERTGGSVSTLTIQRTQQEDSAVYLCASSRLSGETQYFGPGTRLLVL.

The chain combines TRBV7-9 with TRBJ1-3; possibly TRBD1 for D (5 bases). V dropped 5 bases and J dropped 3 bases, with 14 bases sitting between them. The germline V gene encodes CDR1 SEHNR and CDR2 FQNEAQ (reference sequence). The CDR3 is 15 residues long. CDR3 region: CASSPERDFGNTIYF. The CDR3 bases are TGTGCCAGCAGCCCGGAGAGGGACTTTGGAAACACCATATATTTT.

The chain carries TRBV27 and TRBJ1-5, with D hard to call. Germline V gene lookup returns CDR1 MNHEY and CDR2 SMNVEV (reference sequence). Deletions cut 5 bases from V and 0 bases from J, with 8 bases between. The CDR3 covers 14 residues. CDR3 nucleotides: TGTGCCAGCAGTAAGACCTATAGCAATCAGCCCCAGCATTTT. This translates into CASSKTYSNQPQHF.

This sequence joins TRBV6-6 and TRBJ1-3; 7 nucleotides align to TRBD1. CDR1 is MNHNY and CDR2 is SVGAGI in the germline V gene (reference sequence). The CDR3 spans 16 residues. J lost 1 base, V lost 5 bases, and 8 bases had no gene match. CDR3 DNA sequence: TGTGCCAGCAGTCACGAATTACAGGGGTCTGGAAACACCATATATTTT. Translation gives CASSHELQGSGNTIYF.

V gene TRBV9 combines with J gene TRBJ2-7, with 8 bases identical to TRBD2. The length of the CDR3 is 15 residues. Trimming at V came to 1 base and at J to 5 bases, leaving 8 bases not matched to a gene. Germline assignment: CDR1 SGDLS and CDR2 YYNGEE. Written as DNA, the CDR3 is TGTGCCAGCAGCGTAATATCCAGCGGGAGCGACGAGCAGTACTTC. It specifies CASSVISSGSDEQYF.

The V and J genes are TRBV6-5 and TRBJ1-4, with D uncertain. Germline V gene data show CDR1 as MNHEY and CDR2 as SVGAGI. The CDR3 is made up of 11 amino acids. Trimming took off 6 bases at V and 8 bases at J, with 7 bases between the two ends. This chain's CDR3 is CASRSVEKLFF. The DNA for the CDR3 is TGTGCCAGCAGATCAGTGGAAAAACTGTTTTTT.

J is TRBJ1-3 and V is TRBV6-5, with 7 bases identical to TRBD1. V was clipped by 6 bases and J by 4 bases; unmatched bases: 6. CDR3 size: 14 residues. From germline, CDR1 is MNHEY and CDR2 SVGAGI. The CDR3 spells CASRRDRAGNTIYF. Written as DNA, the CDR3 is TGTGCCAGCAGACGAGACAGGGCCGGAAACACCATATATTTT.

V and J are TRBV11-2 and TRBJ2-2; TRBD2 agrees at 8 bases. CDR1 and CDR2 (germline): SGHAT, FQNNGV. This CDR3 has 15 residues. V shed 6 bases, J shed 0 bases, and the junction held 3 bases outside the gene matches. DNA for the CDR3: TGTGCCAGCAGAAAGGGACTAGCGAACACCGGGGAGCTGTTTTTT. Its protein product is CASRKGLANTGELFF.

This rearrangement joins TRBV30 to TRBJ1-3; no definite D call. CDR1 is GTSNPN, CDR2 SVGIG, per germline (reference sequence). The V end was cut by 8 bases, the J end by 1 base, with 6 bases between. The CDR3 length is 11 residues. The CDR3 spells CARVSGNTIYF. The CDR3 DNA is TGTGCCCGGGTTTCTGGAAACACCATATATTTT.